The rows below give T cell receptor beta chains drawn from one sample of a study of T-cell memory formation after mild COVID-19. A single record per CDR3 protein comes from TCRdb applying MiXCR to the 5' RACE reads. In the table there are 410,000 or so distinct CDR3 sequences, more than 20% of which are singletons. The sequenced sample consisted of PBMCs or a T cell subset sorted from them (not recorded which). The receptor source for this set is an adult woman who had mild COVID-19 (a few samples of this study predate the infection). Cell type and time point are not known. The CDR3 runs from the conserved cysteine through the conserved F or W. The D gene is left open where the match is weak. The listing skips clone size in some rows; elsewhere it reads once, few, many or a size class.

j_call clone_size v_call d_call cdr3_nt cdr3_aa
TRBJ2-5 many TRBV9 NA TGTGCCAGCAGTTCGGGGGGCCGCGACGGGGAGACCCAGTACTTC CASSSGGRDGETQYF
TRBJ2-1 NA TRBV20-1 TRBD2 TGCAGTGCTAGAGTCCCACGACTAGCGGGAGTGGGTTCGGAGCAGTTCTTC CSARVPRLAGVGSEQFF
TRBJ2-7 NA TRBV18 TRBD2 TGTGCCAGCTCACCAGGAAAGCGGGGACTAGCGGGATACGAGCAGTACTTC CASSPGKRGLAGYEQYF
TRBJ2-3 NA TRBV19 TRBD2 TGTGCCAGTAGCCGCCGTGGGGGGGTTAGCACAGATACGCAGTATTTT CASSRRGGVSTDTQYF
TRBJ2-7 NA TRBV5-1 NA TGCGCCAGCAACCACGTCGACCGCAACGAGCAGTACTTC CASNHVDRNEQYF
TRBJ2-7 NA TRBV5-8 TRBD1 TGTGCCAGCAGGAAGCCGGGACAGGGAGGTTACGAGCAGTACTTC CASRKPGQGGYEQYF
TRBJ2-2 NA TRBV12-3/TRBV12-4 NA TGTGCCAGCAGACCCCGTGGGGGGAACACCGGGGAGCTGTTTTTT CASRPRGGNTGELFF
TRBJ2-7 few TRBV20-1 NA TGCAGTGCAGCCGGGCGAACCAATGACTTCTACGAGCAGTACTTC CSAAGRTNDFYEQYF
TRBJ2-1 NA TRBV19 NA TGTGCCAGTAGTATTGGGATTCGGGCGGGACACAATGAGCAGTTCTTC CASSIGIRAGHNEQFF
TRBJ1-3 NA TRBV7-2 NA TGTGCCAGCAGCTTAGACGGGTTATCTGGAAACACCATATATTTT CASSLDGLSGNTIYF
TRBJ1-6 NA TRBV10-1 NA TGCGCCAACTCCAGGGATTCCTATAATTCACCCCTCCACTTT CANSRDSYNSPLHF
TRBJ2-7 NA TRBV12-3/TRBV12-4 NA TGTGCCAGCAGCCCTACAGGGAAGGGATACGAGCAGTACTTC CASSPTGKGYEQYF
TRBJ2-3 NA TRBV24-1 NA TGTGCCACCAGTGATCCGGCCGGGACACCAGATACGCAGTATTTT CATSDPAGTPDTQYF
TRBJ2-2 few TRBV14 TRBD1 TGTGCCAGCAGCCTAGACAGGGTTCGGATCGGGGAGCTGTTTTTT CASSLDRVRIGELFF
TRBJ2-3 NA TRBV15 TRBD2 TGTGCCACCAGCAGAGATCGGGGCGGGAGTTTCGCAGATACGCAGTATTTT CATSRDRGGSFADTQYF
TRBJ2-7 few TRBV6-2/TRBV6-3 NA TGTGCCAGCGGGGGTAGTGGATCCTCCTACGAGCAGTACTTC CASGGSGSSYEQYF
TRBJ1-5 NA TRBV12-3/TRBV12-4 NA TGTGCCAGCAGTTTGGAAGGGGGAAGGGGCAATCAGCCCCAGCATTTT CASSLEGGRGNQPQHF
TRBJ2-5 NA TRBV24-1 NA TGTGCCACCAGTGACGGCTTACTGAGGGACGAGACCCAGTACTTC CATSDGLLRDETQYF
TRBJ1-1 NA TRBV9 NA TGTGCCAGCAGCGTAGGACACTCCTCTGAAGCTTTCTTT CASSVGHSSEAFF
TRBJ2-7 few TRBV24-1 NA TGTGCCACCAGTGATGGGGACGGCTACGAGCAGTACTTC CATSDGDGYEQYF
TRBJ2-7 NA TRBV7-9 NA TGTGCCAGCAGTCCATACGGGAACTCCTACGAGCAGTACTTC CASSPYGNSYEQYF
TRBJ2-1 NA TRBV29-1 NA TGCAGCGTTGATTTCGGGGGCGGGGACAATGAGCAGTTCTTC CSVDFGGGDNEQFF
TRBJ2-2 NA TRBV7-6 NA TGTGCCAGCAGCTTAGAAGTCCAGAACACCGGGGAGCTGTTTTTT CASSLEVQNTGELFF
TRBJ1-2 NA TRBV12-3/TRBV12-4 NA TGTGCCAGCAGTCCCCACGGGGTTGTGGGCTACACCTTC CASSPHGVVGYTF
TRBJ2-7 NA TRBV7-6 TRBD1 TGTCCCAGCAGCTTACGGACAGGGGGCGGCAGCTCCTACGAGCAGTACTTC CPSSLRTGGGSSYEQYF
TRBJ2-3 NA TRBV15 TRBD2 TGTGCCACCAGCGGGGACTACCCAGATACGCAGTATTTT CATSGDYPDTQYF
TRBJ2-3 NA TRBV6-1 NA TGTGCCAGCAGCGTCAGTCGATGGGGCACAGATACGCAGTATTTT CASSVSRWGTDTQYF
TRBJ2-1 few TRBV20-1 TRBD2 TGCAGTGCTCGTCGACTAGCGGGGGGGCCTAGCTACAATGAGCAGTTCTTC CSARRLAGGPSYNEQFF
TRBJ2-5 NA TRBV3-1 NA TGTGCCAGCAGCCAAGCATGGGCCGAGGCGACCGAGTACTTC CASSQAWAEATEYF
TRBJ1-3 NA TRBV20-1 TRBD1 TGCAGTGCTGGCGACAGGGGGCCTGGAAACACCATATATTTT CSAGDRGPGNTIYF
TRBJ1-1 NA TRBV6-2/TRBV6-3 NA TGTGCCAGCAGTTACTCGAAGCTGGGGGGAAGGTTCCCTGAAGCTTTCTTT CASSYSKLGGRFPEAFF
TRBJ1-2 few TRBV19 NA TGTGCCGGGAGGGACCGACTGGGCTATGGCTACACCTTC CAGRDRLGYGYTF
TRBJ1-1 NA TRBV3-1 NA TGTGCCAGCAGCCAAGTACAGATGAACACTGAAGCTTTCTTT CASSQVQMNTEAFF
TRBJ1-6 NA TRBV19 NA TGTGCCAGCCTACAGGGTAGTATGTTGAATTCACCCCTCCACTTT CASLQGSMLNSPLHF
TRBJ2-1 few TRBV7-2 TRBD2 TGTGCCAGCAGCTTAGGGGCTAGCGGGGGGATTTACAATGAGCAGTTCTTC CASSLGASGGIYNEQFF
TRBJ2-7 NA TRBV20-1 NA TGCAGTGCTAGAGTGGTCAGGGGAGGTTACGAGCAGTACTTC CSARVVRGGYEQYF
TRBJ2-5 NA TRBV20-1 NA TGCAGTGCGCGCATCGGGGAGACCCAGTACTTC CSARIGETQYF
TRBJ1-1 NA TRBV9 TRBD1 TGTGCCAGCAGCGCCCAGACAGGGGGCGGCGGAGTAGGAGCTTTCTTT CASSAQTGGGGVGAFF
TRBJ2-1 NA TRBV7-9 NA TGTGCCAGCAGCTTAGCGTCGAGCGGAGAGCAGTTCTTC CASSLASSGEQFF
TRBJ1-2 NA TRBV5-6 TRBD1 TGTGCCAGCAGCTTAGGGGACAGGGGCCTATATGGCTACACCTTC CASSLGDRGLYGYTF
TRBJ1-2 NA TRBV20-1 NA TGCAGTGCTACGGGGACAACCTATGGCTACACCTTC CSATGTTYGYTF
TRBJ1-1 NA TRBV29-1 NA TGCAGCGTCGGTATGGCGGAAGGCACTGAAGCTTTCTTT CSVGMAEGTEAFF
TRBJ2-1 NA TRBV24-1 TRBD1 TGTGCCACCAGCGGGACAGGGATGAGCTCCTACAATGAGCAGTTCTTC CATSGTGMSSYNEQFF
TRBJ2-3 few TRBV7-9 TRBD2 TGTGCCAGCAGCTCGTTACTAGCGGGGAGCACAGATACGCAGTATTTT CASSSLLAGSTDTQYF
TRBJ2-3 NA TRBV7-6 NA TGTGCCAGCAGCCGGGGTTTCACAGATACGCAGTATTTT CASSRGFTDTQYF
TRBJ1-4 NA TRBV9 NA TGTGCCAGCAGCGTCGGAACGGTCTCTAATGAAAAACTGTTTTTT CASSVGTVSNEKLFF
TRBJ2-1 NA TRBV27 TRBD1 TGTGCCAGCAGTTCGACAGGGACGTACTCCTACAATGAGCAGTTCTTC CASSSTGTYSYNEQFF
TRBJ2-3 few TRBV29-1 NA TGCAGCGTCCTCACCGGGAGAGGAGATACGCAGTATTTT CSVLTGRGDTQYF
TRBJ2-2 NA TRBV29-1 NA TGCAGCGGTCGGGACACGGGTCGGGGAGGGGAGCTGTTTTTT CSGRDTGRGGELFF
TRBJ1-1 few TRBV7-9 NA TGTGCCAGCAGCCCTACCCCGGGCACTGAAGCTTTCTTT CASSPTPGTEAFF